This T cell receptor (beta chain) was identified during a study of identifying expanded T cells in peripheral blood. TCRdb's table, derived via immunoSEQ multiplex PCR, lists solely in-frame clones and lacks some. This sample has around 94,000 clones; approximately 81% occur once, and the top ten carry around 4%. Findings of the study overall: Over around two and four weeks, about 15 and 19 clones changed, versus roughly 1.1 between replicates. Clone count variance between roughly two-week samples rose with total template count.

No infections or other immune events were documented during collection. V lost 8 bases to trimming and J lost 2 bases; unmatched junction nucleotides: 3. The CDR3 is made up of 13 amino acids. Germline V lookup: CDR1 SEHNR, CDR2 FQNEAQ (reference sequence). In regard to this clone: The antigen is not known.

The rearrangement joins TRBV7-9 to TRBJ2-3; the match to TRBD2 covers 8 bases. The receptor comes from a person aged 18 to 70 in good health. The sequencing sample was made of blood. CDR3 in amino acids: CASRGGFTDTQYF. CDR3 sequence (DNA): TGTGCCAGCCGCGGGGGGTTCACAGATACGCAGTATTTT.